These T cell receptor beta chains were read from a single sample in a study of control samples from healthy donors and cancer patients. Clones were read by immunoSEQ multiplex PCR, and TCRdb kept only the in-frame ones, dropping some. The table lists 100,000 to 150,000 clones, over 75% of them singletons, with about 2.5% in the top ten. The sequenced material came from blood. All receptors derive from a man between 35 and 55 years old in good health. CDR3s leave out the opening cysteine and the closing phenylalanine or tryptophan. Size values are once, few and many counts, or a class for expanded clones, and some rows have none.

v_call,clone_size,cdr3_aa
TRBV5-4,.,ASPGLRNTEAF
TRBV4-1,.,ASSHLTGLGTEAF
TRBV6-2/TRBV6-3,.,ASSYNTGELF
TRBV12-5,.,ASGLGTVYGYT
TRBV30,.,AWGQMVAKNIQY
TRBV30,.,AWSLGLSVF
TRBV30,.,AWSGLGTHSGANVLT
TRBV7-7,.,ASSFLPVSGVNEQF
TRBV11-2,.,ASTPGGRAYGYT
TRBV6-5,.,ASSNDYRGKLF
TRBV12-3/TRBV12-4,.,ASKLDHTGELF
TRBV6-5,.,ASRQPGGNTEAF
TRBV5-6,.,ASSALGLVPQETQY
TRBV5-8,few,ASSLWAGGNSNQPQH
TRBV6-4,.,ASSARGGGSYNEQF
TRBV5-1,once,ASSGGTIGETQY
TRBV5-1,.,ASSSLTSGGGTEAF
TRBV5-1,.,ASSSWGQGMAKNIQY
TRBV5-6,.,ASSLPGSVITDTQY
TRBV19,.,ASSPRDRGGYGYT
TRBV4-1,.,ASSQNFRTGHYVGELF
TRBV24-1,.,ATTGSGGSDYNEQF
TRBV6-5,.,ASIYRGGDTEAF
TRBV5-1,.,ASSQDRYEQY
TRBV29-1,.,SVGTEFYT
TRBV5-6,once,ASSLPGGVVAEAF
TRBV5-1,.,ASRGVGGTEAF
TRBV6-5,.,ASSLQLLRYNEQF
TRBV30,.,AWSVGGDTGELF
TRBV5-1,.,ASSDGLAGGYGGTQY
TRBV11-2,.,ASSYSVYGYT
TRBV7-3,.,ASSFGGSYGYT
TRBV27,.,ASSFDSSRSEKLF
TRBV9,.,ASSSGADTQY
TRBV6-5,.,ARPGQGMNTEAF
TRBV28,.,ASSSGDRYQETQY
TRBV4-2,.,ASSQGRANEKLF
TRBV19,.,ASSITGTGYYEQY
TRBV7-9,once,ASSLVLGSYYNEQF
TRBV29-1,.,SVKWGFDQPQH
TRBV12-3/TRBV12-4,.,ASSGDSSYEQY
TRBV7-9,.,ASSSGTVVQETQY
TRBV11-2,.,ASSPGQGGPTDTQY
TRBV3-1/TRBV3-2,.,ASSPLAGGLTDTQY
TRBV6-5,.,ASSSVAGGFSYEQY
TRBV4-1,.,ASSQRINTILV
TRBV12-3/TRBV12-4,.,ASSSTSGGEQF
TRBV2,.,ASSNDGNQPQH
TRBV7-9,once,ASVPRVGYEQY
TRBV6-4,once,ASSVGTGRNEKLF
TRBV6-6,.,ASSRLGTGSTDTQY
TRBV19,.,ASSMGGPNEKLF
TRBV9,.,ASSVARGLGNTEAF
TRBV5-1,.,ASRLGTNEKLF
TRBV3-1/TRBV3-2,.,ASSRKECLLAAGAV
TRBV2,.,ASSGGSQPQH
TRBV18,.,ASSRRQEITMNTEAF
TRBV15,.,ATSRGRTNQETQY
TRBV18,.,ASSPMQASNQPQH